Listed below are T cell receptor beta chains from one sample, sequenced in a study of regulatory T cells in long-lasting Graves disease. TCRdb processed the multiplex PCR reads anew with MiXCR; each CDR3 protein has one entry. The sample lists about 290,000 distinct CDR3 sequences, 20% to 25% occurring once. Sequences were derived from peripheral blood mononuclear cells (PBMCs), sampled when the disease was refractory, from a patient treated with antithyroid drugs. These receptors all stem from a female donor with Graves disease. The CDR3 runs from the conserved cysteine through the conserved F or W. The order of the fields is D gene, V gene, J gene, clone size, CDR3 DNA, CDR3 protein. The D gene is left open where the match is weak. Part of the rows lack a size; the others show once, few, many or a class for expanded clones.

d_gene: -
v_gene: TRBV20-1
j_gene: TRBJ1-4
abundance: -
CDR3nt: TGCAGTGCTAGACGCCGACATAATGAAAAACTGTTTTTT
CDR3aa: CSARRRHNEKLFF

d_gene: -
v_gene: TRBV3-1
j_gene: TRBJ2-5
abundance: many
CDR3nt: TGTGCCAGCAGCCAAGGAAGTGGCGAGGAGACCCAGTACTTC
CDR3aa: CASSQGSGEETQYF

d_gene: -
v_gene: TRBV6-2/TRBV6-3
j_gene: TRBJ2-5
abundance: few
CDR3nt: TGTGCCACGGGAAGAATCGAGACCCAGTACTTC
CDR3aa: CATGRIETQYF

d_gene: -
v_gene: TRBV27
j_gene: TRBJ2-3
abundance: -
CDR3nt: TGTGCCAGCAGAAAGAGGGGTGCAGATACGCAGTATTTT
CDR3aa: CASRKRGADTQYF

d_gene: -
v_gene: TRBV9
j_gene: TRBJ2-5
abundance: many
CDR3nt: TGTGCCAGCAGCCAAACCCAAGAGACCCAGTACTTC
CDR3aa: CASSQTQETQYF

d_gene: TRBD1
v_gene: TRBV6-1
j_gene: TRBJ2-7
abundance: many
CDR3nt: TGTGCCAGCAGGGGGACAGGGGCCTCCTACGAGCAGTACTTC
CDR3aa: CASRGTGASYEQYF

d_gene: -
v_gene: TRBV6-1
j_gene: TRBJ2-7
abundance: few
CDR3nt: TGTGCCAGCAGGGGTCGGCTAGATAGCTACGAGCAGTACTTC
CDR3aa: CASRGRLDSYEQYF

d_gene: -
v_gene: TRBV20-1
j_gene: TRBJ2-5
abundance: many
CDR3nt: TGCACAATTCCGGGGGCAAGGGAGACCCAGTACTTC
CDR3aa: CTIPGARETQYF

d_gene: -
v_gene: TRBV7-8
j_gene: TRBJ1-5
abundance: -
CDR3nt: TGTGCCAGCAGCTTAAATGGGCAGGTAGTTCAGCCCCAGCATTTT
CDR3aa: CASSLNGQVVQPQHF

d_gene: -
v_gene: TRBV18
j_gene: TRBJ2-7
abundance: many
CDR3nt: TGTGCCAGCTCACCACCGGCCAGATACTACGAGCAGTACTTC
CDR3aa: CASSPPARYYEQYF

d_gene: TRBD2
v_gene: TRBV12-5
j_gene: TRBJ2-1
abundance: few
CDR3nt: TGTGCTAGTGGTTTGGGGACTAGCTTAAATGAGCAGTTCTTC
CDR3aa: CASGLGTSLNEQFF

d_gene: -
v_gene: TRBV29-1
j_gene: TRBJ1-2
abundance: -
CDR3nt: TGCAGCACCAATCGACAGTTCTATGGCTACACCTTC
CDR3aa: CSTNRQFYGYTF

d_gene: -
v_gene: TRBV5-1
j_gene: TRBJ1-4
abundance: -
CDR3nt: TGCGCCAGCAGCTTGACCGGGAGAGGTGAAAAACTGTTTTTT
CDR3aa: CASSLTGRGEKLFF

d_gene: TRBD1
v_gene: TRBV5-8
j_gene: TRBJ1-6
abundance: -
CDR3nt: TGTGCCAGCAGCCCGGACAGGATTGATTCACCCCTCCACTTT
CDR3aa: CASSPDRIDSPLHF

d_gene: TRBD1
v_gene: TRBV20-1
j_gene: TRBJ2-3
abundance: -
CDR3nt: TGCAGTGCTGTCCGGGACAGTAGCACAGATACGCAGTATTTT
CDR3aa: CSAVRDSSTDTQYF

d_gene: -
v_gene: TRBV30
j_gene: TRBJ2-3
abundance: few
CDR3nt: TGTGCCTGGAGTGGGGGCCCTTCCACAGATACGCAGTATTTT
CDR3aa: CAWSGGPSTDTQYF

d_gene: -
v_gene: TRBV27
j_gene: TRBJ1-5
abundance: few
CDR3nt: TGTGCCAACACCCGGGCGGGGTACCGAAATCAGCCCCAGCATTTT
CDR3aa: CANTRAGYRNQPQHF

d_gene: TRBD1
v_gene: TRBV6-1
j_gene: TRBJ1-1
abundance: many
CDR3nt: TGTGCCAGCAGTCGACAGGGGAACACTGAAGCTTTCTTT
CDR3aa: CASSRQGNTEAFF

d_gene: TRBD1
v_gene: TRBV28
j_gene: TRBJ2-7
abundance: many
CDR3nt: TGTGCCAGCAGCTCTCCGGGACAGGGGGCATACGAGCAGTACTTC
CDR3aa: CASSSPGQGAYEQYF

d_gene: TRBD1
v_gene: TRBV19
j_gene: TRBJ2-3
abundance: -
CDR3nt: TGTGCCAGTACCGGACAGGAAAGCACAGATACGCAGTATTTT
CDR3aa: CASTGQESTDTQYF